This T cell receptor beta chain was sequenced during a study of T cell changes during pregnancy in multiple sclerosis. Germline-derived CDR1 and CDR2 are MNHEY and SMNVEV (reference sequence). The CDR3 consists of 9 residues. TCRdb's table, derived via immunoSEQ multiplex PCR, lists solely in-frame clones and lacks some. The sample comprises about 75,000 clones, roughly 90% of which are singletons, and about 0.9% rests with the top ten. This clone was picked up one time. The junction does not match germline at one end; this may be a read error. Sequences were derived from peripheral blood, sampled in the first trimester of pregnancy. This TCR came from a female donor in good health, enrolled as a control in a pregnancy study. J is TRBJ1-2 and V is TRBV27; D ambiguous. CDR3: CASSLWPYF. In nucleotides, the CDR3 is TGTGCCAGCAGTTTATGGCCATACTTC.